This T cell receptor beta chain was profiled in a study of radiotherapy plus CTLA-4 blockade in lung cancer. As for the study in general: Objective responses emerged in around a sixth of patients, and 31% attained disease control. Study results and limitations: Researchers report tumor-derived TCR clones expanding in blood after radiotherapy plus ipilimumab.

As to this clone: Its antigen is currently unknown.

The study gave focal radiation plus ipilimumab CTLA-4 blockade to patients with chemo-refractory metastatic non-small-cell lung cancer. CDR1 and CDR2 (germline): MNHNS, SASEGT. Trimming removed 6 bases from V and 4 bases from J, with 13 bases in between. CDR3 size: 14 residues. Clones were sequenced by immunoSEQ multiplex PCR, and TCRdb holds only the in-frame ones, with some missing. The sample includes 75,000 or so clones, more than 75% of them seen just once. The chain carries TRBV6-1 and TRBJ1-3, with a weak D call TRBD1 (6 bases). The sequencing here drew on peripheral blood, taken from a patient treated with radiotherapy plus ipilimumab. The receptor was derived from a human donor with non-small cell lung cancer who had a complete response to radiotherapy plus ipilimumab. CDR3 amino acids: CASSFDRLGNTIYF. CDR3 DNA: TGTGCCAGCAGCTTCGACAGGTTAGGAAACACCATATATTTT.